The rows below give T cell receptor beta chains drawn from one sample of a study of blood T cell repertoires in COVID-19. Sequenced by immunoSEQ multiplex PCR; TCRdb stores in-frame clones only, minus some. The sample has about 370,000 clones; around 87% are singletons. The sample comprised peripheral blood. All receptors come from a woman aged 25-40 years with COVID-19, enrolled during active disease. The CDR3 runs from the conserved cysteine through the conserved F or W. A D gene is named only where the DNA matches it firmly.

J: TRBJ2-5
V: TRBV4-1
D: TRBD2
CDR3: CASSPSGLAVAETQYF
DNA: TGCGCCAGCAGCCCCTCGGGCCTAGCGGTAGCAGAGACCCAGTACTTC

J: TRBJ2-1
V: TRBV27
D: TRBD2
CDR3: CASSSSTSGRNEQFF
DNA: TGTGCCAGCAGTTCGTCGACTAGCGGGAGAAATGAGCAGTTCTTC

J: TRBJ2-5
V: TRBV10-3
D: .
CDR3: CAISETQGKGETQYF
DNA: TGTGCCATCAGTGAGACTCAGGGGAAGGGGGAGACCCAGTACTTC

J: TRBJ1-2
V: TRBV2
D: .
CDR3: CASALQGVGYGYTF
DNA: TGTGCCAGCGCCCTACAGGGAGTAGGCTATGGCTACACCTTC

J: TRBJ2-3
V: TRBV29-1
D: TRBD1
CDR3: CSHTDREATDTQYF
DNA: TGCAGCCATACGGACAGGGAGGCTACAGATACGCAGTATTTT

J: TRBJ2-2
V: TRBV19
D: .
CDR3: CASSIDQGWNTGELFF
DNA: TGTGCCAGTAGTATAGATCAGGGGTGGAACACCGGGGAGCTGTTTTTT

J: TRBJ2-1
V: TRBV20-1
D: TRBD2
CDR3: CSASLASGYNEQFF
DNA: TGCAGTGCTAGTCTGGCTAGCGGATACAATGAGCAGTTCTTC

J: TRBJ2-1
V: TRBV13
D: .
CDR3: CASSLERAMGNEQFF
DNA: TGTGCCAGCAGCTTGGAGCGGGCTATGGGTAATGAGCAGTTCTTC

J: TRBJ2-2
V: TRBV24-1
D: TRBD2
CDR3: CATSNLAGGNTGELFF
DNA: TGTGCCACCAGTAATTTAGCGGGAGGGAACACCGGGGAGCTGTTTTTT

J: TRBJ1-2
V: TRBV7-9
D: .
CDR3: CASSLVVSGVPYGYTF
DNA: TGTGCCAGCAGCTTAGTGGTTTCGGGAGTCCCTTATGGCTACACCTTC

J: TRBJ2-1
V: TRBV5-6
D: .
CDR3: CASSPKGREYEQFF
DNA: TGTGCCAGCAGCCCTAAGGGACGGGAGTATGAGCAGTTCTTC

J: TRBJ2-7
V: TRBV7-8
D: TRBD2
CDR3: CASSLAERGYSYEQYF
DNA: TGTGCCAGCAGCTTGGCGGAGCGGGGGTACTCCTACGAGCAGTACTTC

J: TRBJ2-1
V: TRBV5-4
D: TRBD2
CDR3: CASSERLAGAGNEQFF
DNA: TGTGCCAGCAGCGAAAGACTAGCGGGAGCGGGAAATGAGCAGTTCTTC